This T cell receptor (beta chain) was identified in a study of beta chain features in type 1 diabetes. Sequenced material consisted of expressed TCRB transcripts (all of the isolated RNA was reverse transcribed). About 3.57 million reads per sample were averaged for naive, central memory and regulatory samples. Sequencing was performed with immunoSEQ multiplex PCR; in TCRdb, only in-frame clones are kept and a portion is missing. This table holds roughly 290,000 clones, 15% found once. The CDR3 consists of 14 residues. Trimming shortened V by 3 bases and J by 2 bases, and 10 bases separated the two germline ends. Germline-derived CDR1 and CDR2 are SGHTA and FQGNSA. In its sample, this clone was seen a few times. The antigen is undetermined. Each sorted population was over 98% pure. General study findings and limits: Shortening of TCRB CDR3s, moderate but significant, appeared in all four CD4+ subsets of Type 1 diabetes patients. A closer apparent resemblance between naive, central memory and Treg TCRB repertoires was seen in patients than in healthy donors.

The sequence was collected from a man between 18 and 35 years old with type 1 diabetes. The genes are TRBV7-2 and TRBJ1-1; D may be TRBD1 (6 bases). Sequenced: naive CD4+ T cells from blood. The CDR3, as DNA: TGTGCCAGCAGCTTGCAGGGGTTTAACACTGAAGCTTTCTTT. Amino acid sequence: CASSLQGFNTEAFF. Full variable domain (rest looked up from reference TRBV7-2 and TRBJ1-1): GAGVSQSPSNKVTEKGKDVELRCDPISGHTALYWYRQSLGQGLEFLIYFQGNSAPDKSGLPSDRFSAERTGGSVSTLTIQRTQQEDSAVYLCASSLQGFNTEAFFGQGTRLTVV.